These 4 T cell receptor beta chains share one sample of origin, sequenced in a study of blood T cell repertoires in COVID-19. The repertoire was sequenced with immunoSEQ multiplex PCR; TCRdb's copy has only in-frame clones and lacks some. The sample carries fewer than 150,000 clones, approximately 88% recorded once. Sample: peripheral blood. The source is a human donor in a cohort sampled during active COVID-19.

The V and J genes are TRBV5-4 and TRBJ2-1; 8 positions match TRBD1. This CDR3 spans 17 amino acids. CDR1 is SGHNT and CDR2 is YYREEE in the germline V gene (reference sequence). Trimming removed 0 bases from V and 6 bases from J; junction bases left unmatched: 11. The CDR3 region has the DNA TGTGCCAGCAGCTTGGCGGTCGGGACAGGCCGGACCAATGAGCAGTTCTTC. Residues: CASSLAVGTGRTNEQFF.

The chain uses TRBV19 and TRBJ2-3; D possibly corresponds to TRBD2 (5 bases). V lost 6 bases and J lost 4, with 20 bases in between. The CDR3 covers 16 residues. From germline, CDR1 is LNHDA and CDR2 SQIVND (reference sequence). The CDR3, as DNA: TGTGCCAGTAGCGTCACCGCGCGGGTTCGCGCAGATACGCAGTATTTT. Translated: CASSVTARVRADTQYF.

This clone has only one observation. The chain combines TRBV27 with TRBJ2-1; D is undetermined. CDR3 length: 15 residues. CDR1 is MNHEY, CDR2 SMNVEV, per germline (reference sequence). The V and J ends lost 2 bases and 4 bases respectively, with 12 bases between them. CDR3 in DNA: TGTGCCAGCAGTTTAGGAGCCTCTGGGTACAATGAGCAGTTCTTC. Translated: CASSLGASGYNEQFF.

This sequence joins TRBV5-4 and TRBJ2-3; 8 bases fit TRBD1. This CDR3 spans 14 amino acids. Trimming at V came to 2 bases and at J to 4 bases, leaving 3 bases not matched to a gene. Germline V gives CDR1 SGHNT, CDR2 YYREEE (reference sequence). The CDR3 region is CASSFQTGADTQYF. CDR3 coding DNA: TGTGCCAGCAGCTTCCAGACAGGGGCAGATACGCAGTATTTT. The entire variable domain, with the rest obtained from reference TRBV5-4 and TRBJ2-3, is as follows: ETGVTQSPTHLIKTRGQQVTLRCSSQSGHNTVSWYQQALGQGPQFIFQYYREEENGRGNFPPRFSGLQFPNYSSELNVNALELDDSALYLCASSFQTGADTQYFGPGTRLTVL.